The present entry profiles one T cell receptor (beta chain) with its context. The sample belongs to a study of blood T cell repertoires in COVID-19. At the level of the study: Acute and convalescent COVID-19 specimens originated in the United States, Italy and Spain.

Methods used by the authors: Reference gene primers were amplified, and this amplification served to estimate nucleated cell counts. Method: immunoSEQ multiplex PCR; TCRdb's copy keeps in-frame clones and lacks some. V and J calls and clone size are given by that table; D and trimming were obtained from the DNA. The data show about 220,000 clones, around 86% seen once. Germline loops: CDR1 SGHVS, CDR2 FNYEAQ. The ends lost 5 bases at V and 3 bases at J; junction bases unmatched: 7. This CDR3 region has 15 residues. The rearrangement uses TRBV7-6 and TRBJ1-3; the match to TRBD1 covers 7 bases. Input material: peripheral blood. This sequence was found in a woman in her sixties or seventies with COVID-19, enrolled during active disease. CDR3 region: CASSQGGTGGNTIYF. CDR3 in DNA: TGTGCCAGCAGCCAGGGGGGAACGGGTGGAAACACCATATATTTT. The variable domain in full, with the rest retrieved from reference TRBV7-6 and TRBJ1-3, is GAGVSQSPRYKVTKRGQDVALRCDPISGHVSLYWYRQALGQGPEFLTYFNYEAQQDKSGLPNDRFSAERPEGSISTLTIQRTEQRDSAMYRCASSQGGTGGNTIYFGEGSWLTVV.